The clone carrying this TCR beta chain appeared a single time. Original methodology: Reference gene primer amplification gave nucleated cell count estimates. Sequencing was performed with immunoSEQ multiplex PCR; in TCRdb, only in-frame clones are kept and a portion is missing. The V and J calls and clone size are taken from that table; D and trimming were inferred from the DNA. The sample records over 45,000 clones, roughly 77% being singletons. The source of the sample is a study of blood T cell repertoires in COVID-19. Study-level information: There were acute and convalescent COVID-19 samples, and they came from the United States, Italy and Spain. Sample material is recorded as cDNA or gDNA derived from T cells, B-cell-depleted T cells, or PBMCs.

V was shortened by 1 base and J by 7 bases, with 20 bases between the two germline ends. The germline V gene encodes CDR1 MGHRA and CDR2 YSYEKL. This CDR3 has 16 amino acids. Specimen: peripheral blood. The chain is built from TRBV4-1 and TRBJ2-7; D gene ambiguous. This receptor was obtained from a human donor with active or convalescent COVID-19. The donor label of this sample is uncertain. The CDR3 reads CASSQAGGLMVGEQYF. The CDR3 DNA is TGCGCCAGCAGCCAAGCAGGTGGGCTAATGGTTGGGGAGCAGTACTTC.